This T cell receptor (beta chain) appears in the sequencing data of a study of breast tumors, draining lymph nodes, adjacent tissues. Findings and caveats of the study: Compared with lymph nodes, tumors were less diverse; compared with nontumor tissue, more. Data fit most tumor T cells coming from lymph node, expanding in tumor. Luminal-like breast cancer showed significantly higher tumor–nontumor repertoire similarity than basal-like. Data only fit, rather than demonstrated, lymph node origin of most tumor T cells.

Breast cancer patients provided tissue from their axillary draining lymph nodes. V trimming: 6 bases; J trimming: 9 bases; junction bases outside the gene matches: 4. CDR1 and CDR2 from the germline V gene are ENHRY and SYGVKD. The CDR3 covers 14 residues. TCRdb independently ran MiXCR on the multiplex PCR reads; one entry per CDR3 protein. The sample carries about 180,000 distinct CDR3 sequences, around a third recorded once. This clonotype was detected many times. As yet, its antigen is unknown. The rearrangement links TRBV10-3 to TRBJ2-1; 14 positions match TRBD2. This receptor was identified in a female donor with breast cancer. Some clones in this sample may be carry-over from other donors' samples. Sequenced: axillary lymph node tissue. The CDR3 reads CAIRGTSGSVEQFF. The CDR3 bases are TGTGCCATCAGGGGGACTAGCGGGAGTGTTGAGCAGTTCTTC.